This T cell receptor beta chain stems from a study of cytomegalovirus exposure and HLA in healthy donors. The CDR3 loop spans 13 amino acids. Looked up from germline, CDR1 is SNHLY and CDR2 is FYNNEI. V was cut by 10 bases and J by 6 bases, with 18 bases left in between. Assay: immunoSEQ multiplex PCR; the TCRdb copy retains only in-frame clones and omits some. The sample lists 200,000 to 250,000 clones, roughly 88% seen once, with around an eighth in the top ten. Donors came from a validation cohort of some 110 subjects, distinct from the first 666-subject cohort. The rearrangement joins TRBV2 to TRBJ1-2; D may be TRBD1 (5 bases). The specimen was PBMCs. The clonotype originates from a woman aged 25 to 45 in good health and CMV-seropositive. The CDR3 reads CAIFGGILHGYTF. The CDR3 DNA reads as TGTGCCATCTTCGGGGGGATCCTTCATGGCTACACCTTC.